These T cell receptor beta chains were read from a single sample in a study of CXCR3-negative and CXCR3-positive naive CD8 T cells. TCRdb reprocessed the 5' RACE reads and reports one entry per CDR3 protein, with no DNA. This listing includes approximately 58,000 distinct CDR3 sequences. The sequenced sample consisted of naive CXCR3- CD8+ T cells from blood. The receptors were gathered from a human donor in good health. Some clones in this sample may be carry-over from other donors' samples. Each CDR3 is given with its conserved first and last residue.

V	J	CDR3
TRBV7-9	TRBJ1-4	CASSSLTGLATNEKLFF
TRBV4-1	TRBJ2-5	CASSQAASWDQYF
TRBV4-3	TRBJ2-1	CASSQVAQGANEQFF
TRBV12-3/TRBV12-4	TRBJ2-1	CASSYLTSGGSLPYNEQFF
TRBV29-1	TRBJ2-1	CSVLPRGEPYNEQFF
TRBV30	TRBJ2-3	CAWSGGLAIADTQYF
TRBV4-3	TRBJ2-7	CASSQLGTDNTYEQYF
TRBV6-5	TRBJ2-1	CASSLAGFYNEQFF
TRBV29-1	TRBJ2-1	CSVRESSYNEQFF
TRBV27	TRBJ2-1	CASSIGTFNEQFF
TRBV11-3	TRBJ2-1	CASSLTGYEQFF
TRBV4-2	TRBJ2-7	CASSSGQNFHEQYF
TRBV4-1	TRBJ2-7	CASSQADRTIYEQYF
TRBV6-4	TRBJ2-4	CASSDSGSGIQYF
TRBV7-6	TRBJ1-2	CASSPTRDTTGYTF
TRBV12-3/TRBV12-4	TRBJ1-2	CASSFWRAGATGDYGYTF
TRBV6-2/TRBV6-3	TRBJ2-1	CASSYSTQRGHYNEQFF
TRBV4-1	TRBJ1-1	CASTPNRLNTEAFF
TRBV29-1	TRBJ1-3	CSVIGTAYGNTIYF
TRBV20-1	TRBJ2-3	CSARDSRGGRTTDTQYF
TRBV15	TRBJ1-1	CATSRDSVMNTEAFF
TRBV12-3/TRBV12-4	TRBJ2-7	CASSLVTTYEQYF
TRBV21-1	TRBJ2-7	CASSKAFPPYEQYF
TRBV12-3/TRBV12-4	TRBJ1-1	CASSPGTGITFF
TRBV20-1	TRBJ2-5	CSARDFPLSSGGIQETQYF
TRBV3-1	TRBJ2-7	CASGLAGDGEQYF
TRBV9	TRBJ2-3	CASSVVGDPDTQYF